This T cell receptor (beta chain) emerged from a study of blood T cell repertoires in COVID-19 (dated by TCRdb to 2019 to 2021). For context, the study as a whole: Samples covering the acute and convalescent phases of COVID-19 were provided by collaborators in the United States, Italy and Spain. The prospective study material was composed of cDNA or gDNA derived from T cells, B-cell-depleted T cells, or PBMCs. The dataset comprised deeply sampled blood TCRbeta repertoires from subjects exposed to, actively infected with, or recovered from COVID-19. A freely available public database, intended as a resource for researchers studying the immune response to SARS-CoV-2, is where the repertoires were released. Samples were obtained from the ongoing ImmuneRACE study (first 160 participants) and from 950 to 1,500 subjects provided by 6 global collaborators. Nearly every sample came with metadata listing a de-identified subject ID, COVID-19 status, age in years and sex. HLA class I and class II types, where available, came from metadata supplied by the sample provider rather than from assay-based typing. What the work shows at the level of the full study, not this receptor alone: The amount of clinical and demographic metadata varied by source and participant and was provided uncurated.

In Seattle, one collaborating source enrolled patients while the infection was active and tracked those patients longitudinally over the course of disease. The collaborating institutions used their own protocols to collect whole blood in K2EDTA tubes. Collaborator samples were shipped for TCRbeta analysis as frozen whole blood, isolated PBMCs, or DNA extracted from either sample type. The immunoSEQ Assay, a bias-controlled multiplex PCR, was used to amplify TCRbeta CDR3 regions from genomic DNA. As for the authors' bioinformatics: The number of nucleated cells in each sample was estimated by amplification of reference gene primers within the assay. To quantify the absolute abundance of each unique TCRbeta CDR3 rearrangement, sequence reads were collapsed and filtered. For each sample, productive Simpson clonality was calculated by taking the square root of Simpson's diversity index across productive rearrangements. The clones in this table, taken by TCRdb from immuneACCESS, are in-frame only. Not every clone is retained; where verified, under half of the shortfall comes from an unresolved V gene, and the cause of the rest is unknown. V, J and clone size were drawn from that table, and D and trimming were deduced from the DNA. This sample comprises a few hundred thousand clones, more than 90% of them detected only once. 2.5% to 3% of the sample is in the top ten clones.

Sequences LNHDA (CDR1) and SQIVND (CDR2) are obtained from the germline V gene (reference sequence). The CDR3, cysteine through phenylalanine, is 15 amino acids long. The retained sequence is limited to the CDR3, 45 bases, with the frame set at the first base. At the junction V is shortened by 6 bases and J by 8 bases, with 19 bases in between. A remark on this clone: The antigen it recognizes is unknown. Per-base quality was not reported, and no clone a single base away is much larger than it.

The sample consisted of peripheral blood. The receptor was derived from a person under 30 with COVID-19, enrolled during active disease. This chain joins TRBV19 to TRBJ2-2, with TRBD1 perhaps the D gene, on 5 matching bases. Here is the DNA: TGTGCCAGTAGGGACACATTACCGCCGTTTGGGGAGCTGTTTTTT. Its protein is CASRDTLPPFGELFF.